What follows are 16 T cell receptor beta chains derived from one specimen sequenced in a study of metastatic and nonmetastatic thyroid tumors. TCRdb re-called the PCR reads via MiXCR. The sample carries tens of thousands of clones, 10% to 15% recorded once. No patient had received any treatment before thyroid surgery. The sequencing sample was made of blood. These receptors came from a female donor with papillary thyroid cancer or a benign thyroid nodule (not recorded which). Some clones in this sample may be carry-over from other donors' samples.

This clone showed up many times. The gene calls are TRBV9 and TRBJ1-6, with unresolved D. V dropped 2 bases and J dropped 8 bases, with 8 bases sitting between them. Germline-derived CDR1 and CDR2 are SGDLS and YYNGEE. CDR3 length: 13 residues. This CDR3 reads CASSVTADSPLHF. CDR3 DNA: TGTGCCAGCAGCGTTACGGCGGATTCACCCCTCCACTTT.

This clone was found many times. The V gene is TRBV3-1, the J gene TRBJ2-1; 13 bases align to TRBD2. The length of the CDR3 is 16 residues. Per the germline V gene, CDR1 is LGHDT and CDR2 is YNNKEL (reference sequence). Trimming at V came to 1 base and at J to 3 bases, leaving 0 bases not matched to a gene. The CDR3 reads CASSQGTSGSYNEQFF. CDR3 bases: TGTGCCAGCAGCCAAGGGACTAGCGGGAGCTACAATGAGCAGTTCTTC.

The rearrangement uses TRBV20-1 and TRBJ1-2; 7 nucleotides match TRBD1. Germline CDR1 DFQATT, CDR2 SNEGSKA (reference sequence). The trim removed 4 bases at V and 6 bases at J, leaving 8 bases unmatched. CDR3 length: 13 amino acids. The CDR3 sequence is CSATTGAVDGYTF. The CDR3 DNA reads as TGCAGTGCTACCACAGGGGCTGTGGATGGCTACACCTTC.

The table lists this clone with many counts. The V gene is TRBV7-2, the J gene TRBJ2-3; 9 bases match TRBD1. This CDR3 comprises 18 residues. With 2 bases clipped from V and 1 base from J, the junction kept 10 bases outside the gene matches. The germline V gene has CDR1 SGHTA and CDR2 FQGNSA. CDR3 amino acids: CASSLFVVRDRGTDTQYF. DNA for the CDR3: TGTGCCAGCAGCTTATTTGTTGTCCGGGACAGGGGCACAGATACGCAGTATTTT.

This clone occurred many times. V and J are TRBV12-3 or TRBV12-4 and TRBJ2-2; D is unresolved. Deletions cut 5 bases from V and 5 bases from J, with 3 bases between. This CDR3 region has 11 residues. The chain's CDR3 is CASSQTGELFF. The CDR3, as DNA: TGTGCCAGCAGTCAGACCGGGGAGCTGTTTTTT.

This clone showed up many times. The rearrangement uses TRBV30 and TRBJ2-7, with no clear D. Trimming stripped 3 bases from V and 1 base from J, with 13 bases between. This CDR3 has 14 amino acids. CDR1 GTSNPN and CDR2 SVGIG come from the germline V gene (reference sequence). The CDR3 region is CAWRERDFSYEQYF. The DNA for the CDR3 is TGTGCCTGGAGAGAAAGGGATTTTTCCTACGAGCAGTACTTC.

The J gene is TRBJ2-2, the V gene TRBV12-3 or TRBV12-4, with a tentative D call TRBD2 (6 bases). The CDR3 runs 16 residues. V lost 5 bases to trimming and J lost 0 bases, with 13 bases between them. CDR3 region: CASSAGNRTNTGELFF. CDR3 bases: TGTGCCAGCAGTGCGGGGAATCGCACGAACACCGGGGAGCTGTTTTTT.

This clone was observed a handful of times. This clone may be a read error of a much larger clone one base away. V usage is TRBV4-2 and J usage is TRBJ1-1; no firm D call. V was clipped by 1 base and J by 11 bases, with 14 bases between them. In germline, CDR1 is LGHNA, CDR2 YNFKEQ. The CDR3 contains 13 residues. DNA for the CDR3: TGTGCCAGCAGCCAAGGTAGTAGGGTCGGGGCTTTCTTT. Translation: CASSQGSRVGAFF.

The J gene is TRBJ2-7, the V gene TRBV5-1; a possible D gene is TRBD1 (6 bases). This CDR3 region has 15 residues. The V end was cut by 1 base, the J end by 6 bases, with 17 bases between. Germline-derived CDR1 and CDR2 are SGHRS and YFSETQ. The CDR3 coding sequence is TGCGCCAGCAGCTTGCTGGCAGGGGAGACGGGCGAGCAGTACTTC. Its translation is CASSLLAGETGEQYF.

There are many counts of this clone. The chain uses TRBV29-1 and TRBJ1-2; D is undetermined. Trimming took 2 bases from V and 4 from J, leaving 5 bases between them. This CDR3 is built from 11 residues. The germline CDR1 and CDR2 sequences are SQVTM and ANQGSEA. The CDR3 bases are TGCAGCGTTGAAAGCAGCTATGGCTACACCTTC. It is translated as CSVESSYGYTF.

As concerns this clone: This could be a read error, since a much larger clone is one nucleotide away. CDR3 amino acids: CAGSPRTWAELFF. DNA for the CDR3: TGTGCCGGCAGCCCTCGCACGTGGGCGGAACTGTTTTTT. The chain recombines TRBV11-2 with TRBJ1-4; D ambiguous. Per the germline V gene, CDR1 is SGHAT and CDR2 is FQNNGV. This CDR3 region has 13 residues.

The CDR3 loop reads CASSHLEGNEQFF. The CDR3 nucleotides are TGCGCCAGCAGCCACCTAGAGGGCAATGAGCAGTTCTTC. The chain recombines TRBV4-3 with TRBJ2-1; maybe TRBD2 (5 bases). The CDR3 runs to 13 residues. From germline, CDR1 is LGHNA and CDR2 YSLEER. Trimming left V 3 bases short and J 6 bases short, with 9 bases between.

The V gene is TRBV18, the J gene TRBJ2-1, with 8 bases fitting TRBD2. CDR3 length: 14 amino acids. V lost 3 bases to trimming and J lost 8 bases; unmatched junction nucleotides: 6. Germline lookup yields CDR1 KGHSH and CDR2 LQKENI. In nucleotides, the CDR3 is TGTGCCAGCTCACCGGGGACTAGAAACGATGAGCAGTTCTTC. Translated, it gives CASSPGTRNDEQFF.

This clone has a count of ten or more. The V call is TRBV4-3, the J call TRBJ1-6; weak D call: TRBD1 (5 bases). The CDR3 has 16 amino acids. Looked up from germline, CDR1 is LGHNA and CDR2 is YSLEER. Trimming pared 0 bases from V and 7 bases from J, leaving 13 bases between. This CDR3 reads CASSQDFRVGNSPLHF. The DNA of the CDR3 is TGCGCCAGCAGCCAAGATTTCAGGGTTGGCAATTCACCCCTCCACTTT.

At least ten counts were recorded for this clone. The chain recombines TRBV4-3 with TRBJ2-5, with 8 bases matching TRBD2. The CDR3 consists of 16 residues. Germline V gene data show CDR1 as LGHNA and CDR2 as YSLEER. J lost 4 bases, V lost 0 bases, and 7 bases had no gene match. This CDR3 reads CASSQEVIAGLETQYF. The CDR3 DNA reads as TGCGCCAGCAGCCAAGAAGTTATAGCGGGGTTAGAGACCCAGTACTTC.

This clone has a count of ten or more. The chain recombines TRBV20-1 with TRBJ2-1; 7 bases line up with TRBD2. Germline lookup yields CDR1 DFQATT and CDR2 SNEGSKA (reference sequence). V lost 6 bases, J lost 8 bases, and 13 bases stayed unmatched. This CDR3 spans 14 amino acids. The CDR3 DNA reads TGCAGTGCACCTGCTAGCGGTTCGGGGGATGAGCAGTTCTTC. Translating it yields CSAPASGSGDEQFF.